The present TCR beta chain was sequenced within a study of shared clonotypes between healthy human individuals. Donors, healthy HIV-negative adults, lacked recent acute infections or vaccinations. A note on this clone: Its target is not known.

Repertoires were generated with immunoSEQ multiplex PCR, while TCRdb's copy carries only in-frame clones and drops some. Of 950,000 to 1,100,000 clones listed, approximately 80% are singletons. CDR1 is SGHDN and CDR2 is FVKESK in the germline V gene. The CDR3 has 14 amino acids. V shed 1 base, J shed 2 bases, and the junction held 0 bases outside the gene matches. General study results and limits: Memory subsets generally showed smaller estimated richness than naive subsets did. Deeper or shallower sequencing was expected to change how clonotypes are shared among donors. A handful of donors showed sharing of approximately 5% of naive CD4 clonotypes.

Input material: memory CD4+ T cells from PBMCs. Documented subset: CD45RA-negative fraction. The origin of this receptor is a man younger than 35 in good health. Some clones in this sample may be carry-over from other donors' samples. The chain couples TRBV14 to TRBJ2-7, with 9 nucleotides matching TRBD1. The CDR3 protein is CASSQGQGAYEQYF. CDR3 bases: TGTGCCAGCAGCCAAGGACAGGGGGCCTACGAGCAGTACTTC.